The sequence of this T cell receptor (beta chain) was determined in a study of blood T cell repertoires in COVID-19. Study as a whole: PBMCs, B-cell-depleted T cells, or T cells were the source of the cDNA or gDNA that made up the material.

The germline CDR1 and CDR2 sequences are SQVTM and ANQGSEA. The CDR3 loop spans 13 amino acids. V lost 4 bases, J lost 10 bases, and 10 bases stayed unmatched. The repertoire was sequenced with immunoSEQ multiplex PCR; TCRdb's copy has only in-frame clones and lacks some. This repertoire shows about 140,000 clones, 82% found once; its top ten account for less than 5%. The material sequenced was peripheral blood. V usage is TRBV29-1 and J usage is TRBJ2-1; 7 nucleotides match TRBD2. The sequence was obtained from a woman of 80 years or more with acute or convalescent COVID-19. This CDR3 reads CSVGSGTPAEQFF. The CDR3 DNA follows: TGCAGCGTTGGGAGCGGGACCCCGGCCGAGCAGTTCTTC.